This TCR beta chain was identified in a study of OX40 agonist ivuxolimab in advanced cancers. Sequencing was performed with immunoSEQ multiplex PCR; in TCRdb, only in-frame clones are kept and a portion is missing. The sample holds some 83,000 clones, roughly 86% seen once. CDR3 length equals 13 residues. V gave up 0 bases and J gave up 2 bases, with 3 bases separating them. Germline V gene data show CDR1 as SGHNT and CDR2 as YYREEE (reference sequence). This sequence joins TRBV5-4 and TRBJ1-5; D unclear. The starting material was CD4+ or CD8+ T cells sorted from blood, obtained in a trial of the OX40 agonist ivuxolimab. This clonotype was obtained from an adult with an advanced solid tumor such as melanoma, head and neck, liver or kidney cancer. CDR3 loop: CASSLDGNQPQHF. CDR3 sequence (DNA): TGTGCCAGCAGCTTGGACGGCAATCAGCCCCAGCATTTT.